This T cell receptor (beta chain) was recovered during a study of shared clonotypes between healthy human individuals. Study summary: Each donor's CD8 memory used one plate, CD8 naive two, each CD4 subset three.

Germline V gene sequence: CDR1 WSHSY, CDR2 SAAADI. The CDR3 loop spans 12 amino acids. Trimming cost V 6 bases and J 5 bases, with 10 bases left between them. The assay was immunoSEQ multiplex PCR, and TCRdb's table has in-frame clones only and misses some. Of approximately 640,000 clones in the sample, about nine tenths were seen once. To note about this clone: The antigen is not known.

Regarding the study as a whole: Represented genetic and exposure-history diversity was restricted by having few donors. When naive CD4 clonotypes were compared across a handful of donors, about 4.8% were shared.

The clonotype originates from a man between 18 and 29 years old in good health. Some clones in this sample may be carry-over from other donors' samples. This sequence joins TRBV10-2 and TRBJ1-1; the D gene is possibly TRBD1 (5 bases). Material: memory CD8+ T cells from PBMCs. Subset meaning: CD45RO+ cells pooled with CCR7-negative TemRA cells. CDR3 residues: CASSPRATEAFF. The CDR3 DNA follows: TGCGCCAGCAGCCCCAGGGCGACTGAAGCTTTCTTT.